This T cell receptor beta chain is drawn from a study of T cell responses to AZD1222 COVID-19 vaccine. Assay used: immunoSEQ multiplex PCR; TCRdb lists only in-frame clones, some missing. The data hold 100,000 or so clones, with roughly 87% observed a single time. This CDR3 has 13 amino acids. V dropped 6 bases and J dropped 0 bases, with 8 bases sitting between them. Germline CDR1 reads MNHEY; CDR2 reads SMNVEV (reference sequence). The starting material was peripheral blood, obtained on day 0 of AZD1222 vaccination. V and J are TRBV27 and TRBJ1-2; D remains unclear. The receptor's source is an adult in good health. In nucleotides, the CDR3 is TGTGCCAGCAGATCCACCTCTAACTATGGCTACACCTTC. Amino acids: CASRSTSNYGYTF.